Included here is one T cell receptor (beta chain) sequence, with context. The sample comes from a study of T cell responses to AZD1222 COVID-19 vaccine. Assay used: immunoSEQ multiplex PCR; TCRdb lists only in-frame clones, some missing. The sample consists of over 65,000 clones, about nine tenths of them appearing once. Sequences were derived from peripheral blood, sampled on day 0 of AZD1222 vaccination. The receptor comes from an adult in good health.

The CDR3 DNA is TGTGCCAGCAGTAACCCGTCCGGGCGGTTGAGTTATGGCTACACCTTC. It codes for CASSNPSGRLSYGYTF. The chain employs TRBV28 and TRBJ1-2; unclear D gene. The CDR3 runs 16 residues. Trimming cost V 5 bases and J 5 bases, with 21 bases left between them. Per the germline V gene, CDR1 is MDHEN and CDR2 is SYDVKM.